The TCR beta chain described here comes from a study of T cells after yellow fever vaccination. Study-level background: Some fractions had low cell numbers, and these were prepared with SMART-Seq v4 Ultra Low Input. Findings and limits, study-wide: When the response was secondary, it was weaker but reached its peak faster, day 5 versus 15.

With respect to this clonotype: Its antigen is unknown.

It was through 5'RACE template switching that TCR cDNA was made, with a universal primer site and UMIs added. TCRdb re-called the 5' RACE reads with MiXCR, one entry per CDR3 protein. Counted here are roughly 320,000 distinct CDR3 sequences, about 11% occurring once; the ten biggest clones make up about 3.5%. The starting material was CD4+ T cells sorted from PBMCs, obtained 45 days after the yellow fever booster vaccination. This clonotype originated in a man between 18 and 35 years old who received the YFV17D yellow fever vaccine.

This CDR3 is CASSPVTGRRMNTEAFF. The CDR3 DNA is TGTGCCAGCAGCCCCGTGACAGGGCGAAGAATGAACACTGAAGCTTTCTTT. The genes are TRBV7-2 and TRBJ1-1; 7 bases line up with TRBD1. With 5 bases clipped from V and 0 bases from J, the junction kept 12 bases outside the gene matches. The CDR3 has 17 residues. Germline lookup yields CDR1 SGHTA and CDR2 FQGNSA. Full variable domain (missing parts from reference TRBV7-2 and TRBJ1-1): GAGVSQSPSNKVTEKGKDVELRCDPISGHTALYWYRQSLGQGLEFLIYFQGNSAPDKSGLPSDRFSAERTGGSVSTLTIQRTQQEDSAVYLCASSPVTGRRMNTEAFFGQGTRLTVV.